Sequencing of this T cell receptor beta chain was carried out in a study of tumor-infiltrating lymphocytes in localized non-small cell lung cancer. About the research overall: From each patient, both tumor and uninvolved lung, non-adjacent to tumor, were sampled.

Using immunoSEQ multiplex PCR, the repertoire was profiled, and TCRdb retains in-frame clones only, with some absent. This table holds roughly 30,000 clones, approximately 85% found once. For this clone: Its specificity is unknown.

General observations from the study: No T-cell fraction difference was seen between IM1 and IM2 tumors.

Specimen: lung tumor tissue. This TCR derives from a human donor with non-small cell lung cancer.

The CDR3 reads CASSQGLLTGNQPQHF. The CDR3 DNA reads TGTGCCAGCAGCCAAGGTTTGTTGACGGGCAATCAGCCCCAGCATTTT. The chain couples TRBV4-2 to TRBJ1-5, with no clear D. V lost 1 base, J lost 2 bases, and 12 bases lay in between. The CDR3 extends over 16 amino acids. The V gene's germline CDR1 is LGHNA and CDR2 YNFKEQ.